The 17 T cell receptor beta chains given below trace back to one sample, sequenced in a study of early T cells in non-severe SARS-CoV-2 infection. Using its own MiXCR run on the 5' RACE reads, TCRdb lists one record per CDR3 protein. The sample includes some 59,000 distinct CDR3 sequences, under 9% of them seen just once. The starting material was whole blood, obtained at baseline. These receptor sequences come from an adult who was a healthcare worker with PCR-confirmed SARS-CoV-2 infection or an uninfected control (not recorded which).

This clonotype was seen a handful of times. The chain couples TRBV7-9 to TRBJ2-2, with D maybe TRBD1 (7 bases). Germline values: CDR1 SEHNR, CDR2 FQNEAQ (reference sequence). Trimming shortened V by 6 bases and J by 6 bases, and 14 bases separated the two germline ends. The CDR3 has 14 residues. CDR3 bases: TGTGCCAGCAGAACAGGGGAGGTACCCGGGGAGCTGTTTTTT. Protein: CASRTGEVPGELFF.

The J gene is TRBJ2-7, the V gene TRBV2; 11 bases are shared with TRBD2. V trimming: 6 bases; J trimming: 9 bases; junction bases outside the gene matches: 13. The CDR3 extends over 15 amino acids. The V gene's germline CDR1 is SNHLY and CDR2 FYNNEI. CDR3 coding DNA: TGTGCCAGCAGGCCACCGGGACTAGCGGAGACGTGGCAGTACTTC. Translating gives CASRPPGLAETWQYF. Drawing the rest from reference TRBV2 and TRBJ2-7, the complete variable domain is EPEVTQTPSHQVTQMGQEVILRCVPISNHLYFYWYRQILGQKVEFLVSFYNNEISEKSEIFDDQFSVERPDGSNFTLKIRSTKLEDSAMYFCASRPPGLAETWQYFGPGTRLTVT.

The J gene is TRBJ2-1, the V gene TRBV12-3 or TRBV12-4; no reliable D call. The CDR3 loop spans 14 amino acids. Trimming pared 6 bases from V and 4 bases from J, leaving 13 bases between. CDR3 sequence (DNA): TGTGCCAGCAGCCTAGGCGCCCGATACAATGAGCAGTTCTTC. This sequence encodes CASSLGARYNEQFF.

In this sample, this clonotype turned up a few times. The genes are TRBV3-2 and TRBJ2-5; TRBD2 is the table's D call, not checked against the DNA. TRBV3-2 is annotated as a pseudogene. This CDR3 spans 16 amino acids. The CDR3 loop reads CASSPRLAGAQETQYF. The CDR3 DNA reads TGTGCCAGCAGCCCCCGACTAGCGGGGGCCCAAGAGACCCAGTACTTC.

There are a few counts of this clonotype. The genes are TRBV29-1 and TRBJ1-4, with 7 bases matching TRBD1. This CDR3 contains 13 residues. Germline CDR1 reads SQVTM; CDR2 reads ANQGSEA. Trimming at V came to 7 bases and at J to 8 bases, leaving 10 bases not matched to a gene. The CDR3 region has the DNA TGCAGCGGCAGACAGGGAGTTGGAGAAAAACTGTTTTTT. It is translated as CSGRQGVGEKLFF.

A word on this clonotype: A junction boundary mismatches the germline segment, possibly from a read error. The chain carries TRBV19 and TRBJ1-2; 7 nucleotides match TRBD1. CDR1 is LNHDA and CDR2 is SQIVND in the germline V gene (reference sequence). CDR3 length: 14 residues. The CDR3 DNA follows: TGTGCCAGTAGTCCGGAGGACAGGTCAACTCGCCATCTCTTC. Its protein product is CASSPEDRSTRHLF.

The CDR3 coding sequence is TGCAGTGCTGGGCTATTCTACGAGCAGTACTTC. It codes for CSAGLFYEQYF. The J gene is TRBJ2-7, the V gene TRBV20-1, with no clear D. Germline CDR1 reads DFQATT; CDR2 reads SNEGSKA (reference sequence). V lost 5 bases to trimming and J lost 3 bases, with 8 bases between them. The length of the CDR3 is 11 residues.

V and J are TRBV12-3 or TRBV12-4 and TRBJ2-7; TRBD1 agrees at 9 bases. The V gene end was trimmed by 5 bases and the J gene end by 6 bases; junction bases not matched to a gene: 8. The CDR3 totals 14 residues. CDR3 nucleotides: TGTGCCAGCAGTCCCACGGGACAGGGATTCGAGCAGTACTTC. This translates into CASSPTGQGFEQYF.

This clonotype appeared a few times. This chain links TRBV12-5 with TRBJ1-1; 7 bases are a match to TRBD1. Trimming at V came to 7 bases and at J to 4 bases, leaving 9 bases not matched to a gene. Germline V gene data show CDR1 as LGHNT and CDR2 as FRNRAP. The CDR3 runs 14 residues. The CDR3 nucleotides are TGTGCTAGTGCCGACAGGGAGGGGGGCACTGAAGCTTTCTTT. It encodes CASADREGGTEAFF.

The V gene is TRBV2, the J gene TRBJ2-7; D is uncertain. V lost 1 base and J 3 bases, leaving 4 bases between the germline ends. This CDR3 is built from 12 residues. Germline V gene data show CDR1 as SNHLY and CDR2 as FYNNEI. Here the CDR3 DNA reads TGTGCCAGCAGTGAAGAGCACTACGAGCAGTACTTC. This gives the protein CASSEEHYEQYF.

J is TRBJ1-4 and V is TRBV7-9, with D uncertain. The germline V gene has CDR1 SEHNR and CDR2 FQNEAQ (reference sequence). Trimming removed 1 base from V and 5 bases from J, with 8 bases in between. The CDR3 extends over 14 amino acids. This CDR3 is CASSLVGENEKLFF. The CDR3 DNA reads as TGTGCCAGCAGCTTAGTCGGGGAAAATGAAAAACTGTTTTTT.

This clonotype was observed a few times. This chain uses TRBV7-6 with TRBJ2-5; D unclear. Trimming shortened V by 5 bases and J by 2 bases, and 9 bases separated the two germline ends. The CDR3 sequence is 13 residues long. CDR1 is SGHVS, CDR2 FNYEAQ, per germline. DNA of the CDR3: TGTGCCAGCAGCGCAACACGGCAAGAGACCCAGTACTTC. It codes for CASSATRQETQYF.

There are many counts of this clonotype. The chain employs TRBV13 and TRBJ2-7; 10 bases match TRBD2. V shed 5 bases and J 0 bases; nucleotides not matched to a gene: 10. The CDR3 totals 17 residues. CDR1 and CDR2 (germline): PRHDT, FYEKMQ (reference sequence). DNA of the CDR3: TGTGCCAGCAGCCCTCGACTAGCGGGTTTTGCCTCCTACGAGCAGTACTTC. Protein product: CASSPRLAGFASYEQYF.

This rearrangement joins TRBV19 to TRBJ2-3; D not certain. CDR1 is LNHDA, CDR2 SQIVND, per germline (reference sequence). This CDR3 has 13 residues. The V and J ends lost 6 bases and 2 bases respectively, with 9 bases between them. The CDR3 nucleotides read TGTGCCAGTAGGACGTGGGCCACAGATACGCAGTATTTT. Translating gives CASRTWATDTQYF.

This chain uses TRBV7-9 with TRBJ2-1, with 8 nucleotides matching TRBD2. Germline CDR1 and CDR2: SEHNR and FQNEAQ (reference sequence). CDR3 size: 15 residues. The junction had 5 bases not matched to a gene; V was cut back by 6 bases and J by 1 base. CDR3 DNA: TGTGCCAGCAGTACCGGGGGGGAATCCTACAATGAGCAGTTCTTC. Amino acid sequence: CASSTGGESYNEQFF.

The DNA of the CDR3 is TGTGCCAGTCATAATAACAGGGCCCGTGGAGAAAAACTGTTTTTT. Translated: CASHNNRARGEKLFF. The chain joins TRBV6-2 or TRBV6-3 to TRBJ1-4; D is perhaps TRBD1 (6 bases). Trimming left V 9 bases short and J 8 bases short, with 22 bases between. Germline assignment: CDR1 MNHEY and CDR2 SVGEGT. The CDR3 contains 15 residues.

This clonotype has a handful of counts. The chain recombines TRBV19 with TRBJ2-1, with D maybe TRBD1 (7 bases). The CDR3 is 14 residues long. The germline V gene encodes CDR1 LNHDA and CDR2 SQIVND (reference sequence). V dropped 6 bases and J dropped 2 bases, with 11 bases sitting between them. CDR3 loop: CASSQGGPYNEQFF. The CDR3 nucleotides read TGTGCCAGTAGCCAGGGGGGACCCTACAATGAGCAGTTCTTC.